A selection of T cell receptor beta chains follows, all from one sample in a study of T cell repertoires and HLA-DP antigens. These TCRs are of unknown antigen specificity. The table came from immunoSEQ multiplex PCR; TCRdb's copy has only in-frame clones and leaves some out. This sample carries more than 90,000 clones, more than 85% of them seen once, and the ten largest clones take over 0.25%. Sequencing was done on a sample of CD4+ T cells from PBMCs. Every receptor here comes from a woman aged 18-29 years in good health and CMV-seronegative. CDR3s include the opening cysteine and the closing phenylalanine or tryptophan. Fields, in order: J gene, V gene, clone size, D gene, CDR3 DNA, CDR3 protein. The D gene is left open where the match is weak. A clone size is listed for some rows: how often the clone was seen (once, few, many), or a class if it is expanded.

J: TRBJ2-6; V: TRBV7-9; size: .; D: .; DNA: TGTGCCAGCAGCTTAGGGGCCCCCGGGGCCAACGTCCTGACTTTC; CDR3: CASSLGAPGANVLTF
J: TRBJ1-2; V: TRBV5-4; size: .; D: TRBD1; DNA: TGTGCCAGCAGCTGGCCGGGACAGGGCAGCTATGGCTACACCTTC; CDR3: CASSWPGQGSYGYTF
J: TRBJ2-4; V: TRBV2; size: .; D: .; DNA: TGTGCCAGCAAACCGACGATAGCCAAAAACATTCAGTACTTC; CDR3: CASKPTIAKNIQYF
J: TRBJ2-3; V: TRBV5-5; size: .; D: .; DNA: TGTGCCAGCAGCTTGTGGGGGGGCACGGTTGGGTACACAGATACGCAGTATTTT; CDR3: CASSLWGGTVGYTDTQYF
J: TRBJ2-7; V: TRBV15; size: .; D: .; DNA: TGTGCCACCAGCAGAGCCGGGACAAACTTCTACGAGCAGTACTTC; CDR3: CATSRAGTNFYEQYF
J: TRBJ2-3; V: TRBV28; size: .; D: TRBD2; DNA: TGTGCCAGCCCCCCTAGCGGGGGCCTTCGTAGGGATACGCAGTATTTT; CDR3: CASPPSGGLRRDTQYF
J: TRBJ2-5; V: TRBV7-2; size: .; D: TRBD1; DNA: TGTGCCAGCAGCTTAGGGGACAGGGGGCTCCAAGAGACCCAGTACTTC; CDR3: CASSLGDRGLQETQYF
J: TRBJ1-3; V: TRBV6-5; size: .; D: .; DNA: TGTGCCAGCGGATACCAGAGACTCTCTGGAAACACCATATATTTT; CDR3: CASGYQRLSGNTIYF
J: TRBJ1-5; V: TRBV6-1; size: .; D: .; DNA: TGTGCCAGCAAGACAGGACATGGTGATCAGCCCCAGCATTTT; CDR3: CASKTGHGDQPQHF
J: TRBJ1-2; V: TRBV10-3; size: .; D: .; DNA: TGTGCCATCAGTGTCAGTTCAGACTATGGCTACACCTTC; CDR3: CAISVSSDYGYTF
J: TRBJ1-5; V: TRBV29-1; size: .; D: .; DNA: TGCAGCGTTGGGGCCTCCTGGGGTCAGCCCCAGCATTTT; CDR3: CSVGASWGQPQHF
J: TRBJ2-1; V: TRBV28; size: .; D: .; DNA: TGTGCCAGCAGTTTACCCGGGACGGCCAGCTACAATGAGCAGTTCTTC; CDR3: CASSLPGTASYNEQFF
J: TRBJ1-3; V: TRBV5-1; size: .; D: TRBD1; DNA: TGCGCCAGCAGCTTGGGGACAGGGGGTAACTCTGGAAACACCATATATTTT; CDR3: CASSLGTGGNSGNTIYF
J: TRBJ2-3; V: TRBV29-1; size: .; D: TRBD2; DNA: TGCAGCGTTGGAGGGGGAGGACTAGCGGGAGGGCCAGATACGCAGTATTTT; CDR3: CSVGGGGLAGGPDTQYF
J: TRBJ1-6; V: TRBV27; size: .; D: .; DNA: TGTGCCAGCAGTTTAAGGGCAGCGAGCTCCTATAATTCACCCCTCCACTTT; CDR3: CASSLRAASSYNSPLHF
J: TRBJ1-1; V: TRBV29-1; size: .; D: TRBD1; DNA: TGCAGGGCCGGGGGACAGTTCACTGAAGCTTTCTTT; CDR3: CRAGGQFTEAFF
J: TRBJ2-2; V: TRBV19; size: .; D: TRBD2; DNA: TGTGCCAGTAGTATAGTTGCGGGAGGGAACACCGGGGAGCTGTTTTTT; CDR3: CASSIVAGGNTGELFF
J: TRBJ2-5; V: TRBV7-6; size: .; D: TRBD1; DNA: TGTGCCAGCACTCAACCGGGACAGGAAGAGACCCAGTACTTC; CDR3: CASTQPGQEETQYF
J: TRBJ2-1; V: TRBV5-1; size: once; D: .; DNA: TGCGCCAGCAGCTTGGGGCACAACCCCTACAATGAGCAGTTCTTC; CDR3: CASSLGHNPYNEQFF
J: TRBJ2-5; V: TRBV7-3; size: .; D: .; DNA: TGTGCCAGCAGCTCGTGGACAGGAGGGAGGGAGACCCAGTACTTC; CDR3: CASSSWTGGRETQYF
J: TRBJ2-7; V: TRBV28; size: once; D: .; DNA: TGTGCCAGCAGCCCCGACGCGAGGGCCAACTACGAGCAGTACTTC; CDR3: CASSPDARANYEQYF
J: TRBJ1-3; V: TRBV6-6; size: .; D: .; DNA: TGTGCCACTGCCAAGCGAAACACCATATATTTT; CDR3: CATAKRNTIYF
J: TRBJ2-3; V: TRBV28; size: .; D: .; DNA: TGTGCCAGCAGTTTACCGCAGACACGGACCTACACAGATACGCAGTATTTT; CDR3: CASSLPQTRTYTDTQYF
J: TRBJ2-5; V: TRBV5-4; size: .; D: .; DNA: TGTGCCAGCAGGATTGGGGGCTCCGGACAAGAGACCCAGTACTTC; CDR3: CASRIGGSGQETQYF
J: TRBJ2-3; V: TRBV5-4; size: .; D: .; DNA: TGTGCCAGCAGCTGGGGTAGCGGAACTAGCACAGATACGCAGTATTTT; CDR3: CASSWGSGTSTDTQYF
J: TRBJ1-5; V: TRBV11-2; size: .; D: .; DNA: TGTGCCAGCAGCTTAGGCCGAGCGGCAATGCCTGATCAGCCCCAGCATTTT; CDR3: CASSLGRAAMPDQPQHF
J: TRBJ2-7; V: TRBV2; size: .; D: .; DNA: TGTGCCAGCAGTGAAAGAACAGGGCCCTACGAGCAGTACTTC; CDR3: CASSERTGPYEQYF
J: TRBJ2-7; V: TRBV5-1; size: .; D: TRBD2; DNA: TGCGCCAGCAGCTACCTAGCGGGAGGGCCAGGCGAGCAGTACTTC; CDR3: CASSYLAGGPGEQYF
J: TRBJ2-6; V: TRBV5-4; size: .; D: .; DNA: TGTGCCAGCAGCTTATGGGCGATAGGGGCCAACGTCCTGACTTTC; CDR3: CASSLWAIGANVLTF
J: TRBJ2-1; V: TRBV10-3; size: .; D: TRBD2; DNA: TGTGCCATCAGTGAATCCGGGTTTAATAGCGGGAGTGGTGAGCAGTTCTTC; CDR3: CAISESGFNSGSGEQFF
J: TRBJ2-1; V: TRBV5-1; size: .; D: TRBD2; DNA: TGCGCCAGCAGCTACCGCCCAGCGGGAGAGAATGAGCAGTTCTTC; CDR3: CASSYRPAGENEQFF
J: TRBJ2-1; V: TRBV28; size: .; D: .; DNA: TGTGCCAGCAGCCCCGGGGACAACTCCTACAATGAGCAGTTCTTC; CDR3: CASSPGDNSYNEQFF
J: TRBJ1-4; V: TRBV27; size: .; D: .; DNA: TGTGCCAGCAAAGCCACACTAGCTAATGAAAAACTGTTTTTT; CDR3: CASKATLANEKLFF
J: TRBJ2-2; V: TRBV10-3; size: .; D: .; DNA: TGTGCCAGCCTCCGACTAGAGGGGGGCACCGGGGAGCTGTTTTTT; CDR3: CASLRLEGGTGELFF
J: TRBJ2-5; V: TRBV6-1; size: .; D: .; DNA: TGTGCCAGCAGTGAGACCGGGAGCCGGCAAGAGACCCAGTACTTC; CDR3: CASSETGSRQETQYF
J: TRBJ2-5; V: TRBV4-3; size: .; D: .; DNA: TGCGCCAGCAGCCAGGGGGGCGTGAGGGGAGAGACCCAGTACTTC; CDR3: CASSQGGVRGETQYF
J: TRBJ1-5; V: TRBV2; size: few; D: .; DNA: TGTGCCAGCAGTGCCACATTCCGGCCCCAGCATTTT; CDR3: CASSATFRPQHF
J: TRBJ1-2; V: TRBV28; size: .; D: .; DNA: TGTGCCAGCAGTTTAGGGAGGGGAAATGGCTACACCTTC; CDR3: CASSLGRGNGYTF
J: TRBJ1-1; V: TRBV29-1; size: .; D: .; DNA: TGCAGCGTCAGTCCGAGGGCGACTTTGTACACTGAAGCTTTCTTT; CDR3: CSVSPRATLYTEAFF
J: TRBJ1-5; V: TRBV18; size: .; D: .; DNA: TGTGCCAGCTCACCGTCTAGCAATCAGCCCCAGCATTTT; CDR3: CASSPSSNQPQHF
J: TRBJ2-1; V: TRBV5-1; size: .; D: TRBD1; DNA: TGCGCCAGCAGCTTGGGGGGGACAGGGCCGAATGAGCAGTTCTTC; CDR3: CASSLGGTGPNEQFF
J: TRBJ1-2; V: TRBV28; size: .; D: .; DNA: TGTGCCAGCAGTTTAGAGGGTTATGGCTACACCTTC; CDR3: CASSLEGYGYTF
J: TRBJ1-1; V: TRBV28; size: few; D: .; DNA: TGTGCCAGCAGTTTTGGGCCTGAAGCTTTCTTT; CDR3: CASSFGPEAFF
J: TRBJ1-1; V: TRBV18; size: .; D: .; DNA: TGTGCCAGCTCACCAGGACAGCAGAACACTGAAGCTTTCTTT; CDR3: CASSPGQQNTEAFF
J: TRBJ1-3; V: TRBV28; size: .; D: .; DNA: TGTGCCAGCAGTAGAGCTGGAAACACCATATATTTT; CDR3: CASSRAGNTIYF
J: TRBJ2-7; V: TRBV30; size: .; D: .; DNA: TGTGCCTGGAGTGTACACAGGGAGATGGGACTTCCTCGGAACGAGCAGTACTTC; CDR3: CAWSVHREMGLPRNEQYF